This entry lists 30 T cell receptor beta chains sequenced from one sample in a study of CD8 T cells in ankylosing spondylitis. TCRdb itself ran the 5' RACE reads through MiXCR, one entry per CDR3 protein. The profile shows tens of thousands of distinct CDR3 sequences, 5.3% of them singletons. Sequencing was carried out using blood, either unsorted or a sorted T cell fraction (not recorded which). These receptors came from a male donor with ankylosing spondylitis or in good health (not recorded which).

The V call is TRBV23-1, the J call TRBJ1-5; 7 nucleotides agree with TRBD1. TRBV23-1 is an ORF, with its function uncertain. J lost 4 bases, V lost 0 bases, and 6 bases had no gene match. This CDR3 has 16 residues. The CDR3 loop is CASSQSSPGGNQPQHF. The CDR3 DNA follows: TGCGCCAGCAGTCAATCGAGCCCAGGGGGTAATCAGCCCCAGCATTTT.

Many counts were recorded for this clonotype. This rearrangement joins TRBV5-5 to TRBJ2-1, with D unclear. Germline loops: CDR1 SGHKS, CDR2 YYEKEE (reference sequence). This CDR3 spans 13 amino acids. V lost 4 bases and J 5 bases, leaving 10 bases between the germline ends. The CDR3 spells CASSRVGDNEQFF. The CDR3 coding sequence is TGTGCCAGCAGCCGAGTTGGGGACAATGAGCAGTTCTTC. Variable domain in full (rest from reference TRBV5-5 and TRBJ2-1): DAGVTQSPTHLIKTRGQQVTLRCSPISGHKSVSWYQQVLGQGPQFIFQYYEKEERGRGNFPDRFSARQFPNYSSELNVNALLLGDSALYLCASSRVGDNEQFFGPGTRLTVL.

The sample holds many counts of this clonotype. The rearrangement joins TRBV7-2 to TRBJ1-5; no reliable D call. The CDR3 is 14 residues long. Trimming shortened V by 1 base and J by 5 bases, and 9 bases separated the two germline ends. Germline CDR1 is SGHTA and CDR2 is FQGNSA. CDR3 sequence reads: CASSLDPFYQPQHF. DNA for the CDR3: TGTGCCAGCAGCTTAGATCCTTTTTATCAGCCCCAGCATTTT.

This clonotype showed up many times. This rearrangement joins TRBV20-1 to TRBJ1-4; D is ambiguous. The germline V gene has CDR1 DFQATT and CDR2 SNEGSKA (reference sequence). With 0 bases removed from V and 8 bases from J, the gap between germline ends came to 10 bases. This CDR3 is built from 13 residues. The CDR3 spells CSARDLGREKLFF. The CDR3 DNA sequence: TGCAGTGCTAGAGATCTCGGCAGGGAAAAACTGTTTTTT.

This clonotype was observed at least ten times. The J gene is TRBJ2-7, the V gene TRBV4-2; 9 bases fit TRBD2. The ends lost 0 bases at V and 10 bases at J; junction bases unmatched: 7. The germline V gene has CDR1 LGHNA and CDR2 YNFKEQ. This CDR3 has 14 amino acids. CDR3 amino acids: CASSQEYSGGFQYF. The CDR3 DNA reads TGTGCCAGCAGCCAAGAATACAGCGGGGGGTTTCAGTACTTC.

This clonotype was detected many times. The chain couples TRBV29-1 to TRBJ2-3; D is ambiguous. The CDR3 runs 11 residues. The ends were cut back, 5 bases at V and 6 bases at J, with 9 bases in the middle. CDR1 is SQVTM, CDR2 ANQGSEA, per germline. CDR3 sequence (DNA): TGCAGCGTTCTCATGGAGGATACGCAGTATTTT. Protein sequence: CSVLMEDTQYF.

The rearrangement links TRBV18 to TRBJ2-5, with TRBD2 matching over 9 bases. Germline CDR1 reads KGHSH; CDR2 reads LQKENI. V was pared by 0 bases and J by 5 bases, with 1 base of the junction left unmatched. The CDR3 extends over 14 amino acids. CDR3 in DNA: TGTGCCAGCTCACCACCGGGACTAGCTGAGACCCAGTACTTC. It encodes CASSPPGLAETQYF.

This clonotype appeared many times. The gene calls are TRBV20-1 and TRBJ1-1; D is unclear. The V gene's germline CDR1 is DFQATT and CDR2 SNEGSKA (reference sequence). Trimming took 2 bases from V and 0 from J, leaving 22 bases between them. The CDR3 has 18 residues. The CDR3 nucleotides are TGCAGTGCTAGAAGGGCAGACCTTAAAAAAGACATGAACACTGAAGCTTTCTTT. Translating it yields CSARRADLKKDMNTEAFF.

This clonotype was seen at least ten times. The gene calls are TRBV29-1 and TRBJ2-1; TRBD2 aligns across 8 bases. The CDR3 is 14 residues long. The V segment lost 7 bases and the J segment 1 base; nucleotides outside the gene matches: 6. Looked up from germline, CDR1 is SQVTM and CDR2 is ANQGSEA. CDR3 sequence: CSALAGSSYNEQFF. The CDR3 DNA reads TGCAGCGCTTTAGCGGGGTCATCCTACAATGAGCAGTTCTTC.

Ten or more counts support this clonotype. The rearrangement uses TRBV12-3 or TRBV12-4 and TRBJ2-1, with 13 positions matching TRBD2. The V gene end was trimmed by 4 bases and the J gene end by 6 bases; junction bases not matched to a gene: 3. This CDR3 is built from 15 residues. The CDR3: CASSWTSGGSNEQFF. CDR3 DNA: TGTGCCAGCAGTTGGACTAGCGGGGGTTCCAATGAGCAGTTCTTC.

This clonotype was observed at least ten times. V gene TRBV7-2 combines with J gene TRBJ2-1, with TRBD2 as a possible D gene (5 bases). The CDR3 is 14 amino acids. With 4 bases removed from V and 9 bases from J, the gap between germline ends came to 16 bases. Germline V gene lookup returns CDR1 SGHTA and CDR2 FQGNSA. CDR3 nucleotide sequence: TGTGCCAGCAGCTCCCCCACTAGGTTCAGTGAGCAGTTCTTC. It specifies CASSSPTRFSEQFF. Supplemented by reference TRBV7-2 and TRBJ2-1, the full variable domain reads GAGVSQSPSNKVTEKGKDVELRCDPISGHTALYWYRQSLGQGLEFLIYFQGNSAPDKSGLPSDRFSAERTGGSVSTLTIQRTQQEDSAVYLCASSSPTRFSEQFFGPGTRLTVL.

In this sample, this clonotype turned up many times. V and J are TRBV18 and TRBJ2-1, with D tentatively TRBD2 (7 bases). The CDR3 is 17 residues long. The V and J ends lost 0 bases and 5 bases respectively, with 17 bases between them. Germline loops: CDR1 KGHSH, CDR2 LQKENI. The CDR3 DNA follows: TGTGCCAGCTCACCACCGATCGGGGGGCCTGAGAACAATGAGCAGTTCTTC. Its translation: CASSPPIGGPENNEQFF.

This clonotype was recorded a few times. The V call is TRBV5-4, the J call TRBJ2-5; a weak D match, TRBD2 (6 bases). This CDR3 contains 14 residues. Germline V gene lookup returns CDR1 SGHNT and CDR2 YYREEE (reference sequence). V lost 4 bases to trimming and J lost 5 bases, with 15 bases between them. For the CDR3, the DNA is TGTGCCAGCAGCACCAGACTAGTCCGCGAGACCCAGTACTTC. Its translation: CASSTRLVRETQYF. The full variable domain, in which reference TRBV5-4 and TRBJ2-5 provide the parts outside the CDR3, is ETGVTQSPTHLIKTRGQQVTLRCSSQSGHNTVSWYQQALGQGPQFIFQYYREEENGRGNFPPRFSGLQFPNYSSELNVNALELDDSALYLCASSTRLVRETQYFGPGTRLLVL.

On this clonotype: A much larger clone is a single base away; this may be a read error. The genes are TRBV30 and TRBJ2-5; D is unclear. Germline V gene lookup returns CDR1 GTSNPN and CDR2 SVGIG (reference sequence). This CDR3 is built from 15 residues. In DNA form, the CDR3 reads TGTGACTGGAGTGTAGGTTCGGCCATAAAAGAGACCCAGTACTTC. Its translation is CDWSVGSAIKETQYF.

There are many counts of this clonotype. This chain uses TRBV4-2 with TRBJ2-7, with D hard to call. Trimming removed 1 base from V and 5 bases from J, with 15 bases in between. Germline V lookup: CDR1 LGHNA, CDR2 YNFKEQ. The CDR3 has 15 residues. Here the CDR3 reads CASSQATARFDEQYF. In DNA form, the CDR3 reads TGTGCCAGCAGCCAAGCTACAGCCAGGTTCGACGAGCAGTACTTC.

This clonotype has at least ten counts. The chain links TRBV7-2 to TRBJ2-3; unclear D gene. V lost 4 bases and J lost 0, with 17 bases in between. This CDR3 has 17 amino acids. Germline CDR1 reads SGHTA; CDR2 reads FQGNSA. Here the CDR3 reads CASSSYGYPISTDTQYF. CDR3 in DNA: TGTGCCAGCAGCTCCTACGGGTACCCAATTAGCACAGATACGCAGTATTTT.

Many counts were recorded for this clonotype. V and J are TRBV5-1 and TRBJ1-1, with 7 bases lining up with TRBD1. Germline values: CDR1 SGHRS, CDR2 YFSETQ. Germline trimming cut 6 bases from V and 0 bases from J; bases unmatched to any gene: 5. The CDR3 spans 14 residues. This chain's CDR3 is CASKATGMNTEAFF. DNA of the CDR3: TGCGCCAGCAAGGCGACAGGGATGAACACTGAAGCTTTCTTT.

This clonotype was detected ten times or more. The V gene is TRBV20-1, the J gene TRBJ2-1; D not resolved. The CDR3 spans 14 residues. The V end lost 2 bases, the J end lost 8 bases, and 16 bases lay between the germline ends. Germline CDR1 DFQATT, CDR2 SNEGSKA (reference sequence). In DNA form, the CDR3 reads TGCAGTGCTAGATCGGACCCACGTAGGGATGAGCAGTTCTTC. Translating gives CSARSDPRRDEQFF.

This clonotype occurred many times. The chain joins TRBV5-1 to TRBJ1-6; 7 bases line up with TRBD1. Germline V gene lookup returns CDR1 SGHRS and CDR2 YFSETQ. J was trimmed by 7 bases and V by 4 bases; bases with no gene match: 5. The CDR3 sequence is 14 residues long. The CDR3 bases are TGCGCCAGCAGCGAGGGACAGCTAAATTCACCCCTCCACTTT. This gives the protein CASSEGQLNSPLHF.

This sequence joins TRBV28 and TRBJ2-5, with TRBD2 matching 7 bases. The ends lost 7 bases at V and 9 bases at J; junction bases unmatched: 20. Germline V gives CDR1 MDHEN, CDR2 SYDVKM. CDR3 size: 16 residues. The CDR3 protein is CASKSQWLANREAQYF. The CDR3, as DNA: TGTGCCAGCAAGAGTCAGTGGCTTGCCAATCGGGAGGCCCAGTACTTC.

The rearrangement joins TRBV18 to TRBJ1-1; possible D gene TRBD1, 5 bases. V was pared by 0 bases and J by 4 bases, with 6 bases between. The CDR3 sequence is 13 residues long. Germline V gives CDR1 KGHSH, CDR2 LQKENI. CDR3 in amino acids: CASSPPGPTEAFF. CDR3 in DNA: TGTGCCAGCTCACCACCGGGACCCACTGAAGCTTTCTTT.

The chain couples TRBV5-1 to TRBJ2-7, with TRBD2 identical over 9 bases. The ends lost 4 bases at V and 6 bases at J; junction bases unmatched: 11. Germline V gives CDR1 SGHRS, CDR2 YFSETQ. The CDR3 covers 15 residues. The CDR3 nucleotides are TGCGCCAGCAGCGCGGGGGGGACAGCCCTCGGCGAGCAGTACTTC. Amino acid sequence: CASSAGGTALGEQYF.

This clonotype showed up many times. This sequence joins TRBV20-1 and TRBJ2-3; weak D call: TRBD2 (5 bases). Per the germline V gene, CDR1 is DFQATT and CDR2 is SNEGSKA (reference sequence). Trimming pared 3 bases from V and 6 bases from J, leaving 10 bases between. The CDR3 loop spans 12 amino acids. CDR3 sequence (DNA): TGCAGTGCTAGTGACCCGGGGGATACGCAGTATTTT. Protein sequence: CSASDPGDTQYF.

This clonotype was found many times. This sequence joins TRBV30 and TRBJ2-5; no firm D call. Deletions cut 2 bases from V and 8 bases from J, with 12 bases between. The germline gives CDR1 GTSNPN, CDR2 SVGIG (reference sequence). The CDR3 is 12 residues long. CDR3 in amino acids: CAWSPPRSTQYF. The CDR3, as DNA: TGTGCCTGGAGTCCCCCCCGGTCTACCCAGTACTTC.

At least ten counts were recorded for this clonotype. This sequence joins TRBV25-1 and TRBJ1-2, with D unresolved. V lost 0 bases and J lost 4, with 12 bases in between. The CDR3 loop spans 15 amino acids. Germline CDR1 MGHDK, CDR2 SYGVNS. The CDR3: CASSEYASLGYGYTF. Here the CDR3 DNA reads TGTGCCAGCAGTGAATACGCAAGCCTCGGCTATGGCTACACCTTC.

Ten or more counts support this clonotype. The chain has TRBV12-3 or TRBV12-4 and TRBJ1-5; a weak D match, TRBD1 (6 bases). This CDR3 has 14 residues. V was trimmed by 6 bases and J by 4 bases, leaving 13 bases between them. CDR3 residues: CASSQPGVNQPQHF. The CDR3, as DNA: TGTGCCAGCAGCCAACCAGGGGTGAATCAGCCCCAGCATTTT.

In this sample, this clonotype turned up many times. The rearrangement uses TRBV2 and TRBJ2-2; D might be TRBD1 (5 bases). The CDR3 is made up of 14 amino acids. CDR1 is SNHLY and CDR2 is FYNNEI in the germline V gene. The germline V and J ends were trimmed by 7 bases and 9 bases, with 18 bases remaining between them. This CDR3 reads CASTRQGSSWELFF. The CDR3, as DNA: TGTGCCAGCACCAGGCAGGGAAGTTCCTGGGAGCTGTTTTTT.

This clonotype was seen at least ten times. This rearrangement joins TRBV10-3 to TRBJ2-7; 10 nucleotides align to TRBD2. This CDR3 contains 14 residues. Germline V lookup: CDR1 ENHRY, CDR2 SYGVKD. V was pared by 5 bases and J by 3 bases, with 4 bases of the junction left unmatched. CDR3 nucleotides: TGTGCCATCAGTCGAGCGGGGGGGAACTACGAGCAGTACTTC. Its translation is CAISRAGGNYEQYF.

This clonotype was seen at least ten times. The chain uses TRBV4-1 and TRBJ2-7, with 7 bases aligning to TRBD1. The germline V gene encodes CDR1 MGHRA and CDR2 YSYEKL. The CDR3 contains 15 residues. V lost 3 bases and J lost 2; bases outside the gene matches: 7. CDR3 residues: CASSQAQGSTYEQYF. In nucleotides, the CDR3 is TGCGCCAGCAGCCAGGCACAGGGGTCTACCTACGAGCAGTACTTC.

There are many counts of this clonotype. V gene TRBV28 combines with J gene TRBJ2-1, with TRBD1 identical over 8 bases. CDR1 MDHEN and CDR2 SYDVKM come from the germline V gene. V shed 3 bases, J shed 8 bases, and the junction held 9 bases outside the gene matches. The CDR3 runs 15 residues. The CDR3 is CASSLTGVTDDEQFF. The CDR3 nucleotides are TGTGCCAGCAGTTTGACAGGGGTGACGGACGATGAGCAGTTCTTC. Combining the CDR3 with reference TRBV28 and TRBJ2-1 gives the whole variable domain DVKVTQSSRYLVKRTGEKVFLECVQDMDHENMFWYRQDPGLGLRLIYFSYDVKMKEKGDIPEGYSVSREKKERFSLILESASTNQTSMYLCASSLTGVTDDEQFFGPGTRLTVL.